This T cell receptor (beta chain) was captured by sequencing in a study of identical twins. Germline CDR1 reads SEHNR; CDR2 reads FQNEAQ (reference sequence). V was trimmed by 7 bases and J by 9 bases, leaving 16 bases between them. The CDR3 is 13 amino acids. There are a few counts of this clonotype. Its antigen is unknown. Study results and caveats: With monozygotic twins, out-of-frame TCR alpha sharing exceeded what models estimated. With abundant cord blood beta clonotypes, insertions were fewer; memory repertoires showed no such pattern. Out-of-frame alpha sequences common to twins exhibited an excess of low generation probability.

Template switching introduced a universal primer site, and the cDNA bore unique molecular identifiers. Each CDR3 protein gets one entry after TCRdb re-called the 5' RACE reads with MiXCR. The table shows nearly 900,000 distinct CDR3 sequences, with about 12% occurring only once. These same records also appear under a second study, on yellow fever vaccine responses in identical twins.

The clonotype comes from a woman aged 18-29 years in good health. J is TRBJ1-5 and V is TRBV7-9, with a weak D call TRBD1 (6 bases). Sequencing was performed on PBMCs. The chain's CDR3 is CASNGGGLSPQHF. In DNA, the CDR3 is TGTGCCAGCAATGGAGGGGGTCTATCGCCCCAGCATTTT.